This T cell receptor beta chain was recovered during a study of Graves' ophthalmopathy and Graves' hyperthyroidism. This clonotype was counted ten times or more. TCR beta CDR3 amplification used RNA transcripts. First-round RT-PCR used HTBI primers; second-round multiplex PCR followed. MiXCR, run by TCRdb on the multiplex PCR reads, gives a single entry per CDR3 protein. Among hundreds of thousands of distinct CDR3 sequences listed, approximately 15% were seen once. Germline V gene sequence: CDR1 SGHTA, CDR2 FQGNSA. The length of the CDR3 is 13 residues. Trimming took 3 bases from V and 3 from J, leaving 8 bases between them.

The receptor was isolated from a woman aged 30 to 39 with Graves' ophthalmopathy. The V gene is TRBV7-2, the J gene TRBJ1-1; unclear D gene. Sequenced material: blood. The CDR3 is CASSLVKYTEAFF. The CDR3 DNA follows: TGTGCCAGCAGCTTGGTGAAGTACACTGAAGCTTTCTTT.